This entry concerns a single T cell receptor beta chain. Its antigen has not been determined. Base-call qualities are not available, and no considerably larger clone is one nucleotide away. According to the germline V gene (reference sequence), CDR1 reads SGHNT and CDR2 reads YYREEE. Germline trimming: 2 bases from V, 1 base from J; junction bases outside gene matches: 8. The CDR3 goes from the cysteine to the phenylalanine over 16 residues. The CDR3 DNA has 48 bases and is translated from base 1. Separate from the approximately 700-subject first cohort, the validation cohort of 95 to 150 subjects was the group to which the donors belonged. This sample is part of a study of cytomegalovirus exposure and HLA in healthy donors (dated by TCRdb to 2016 to 2017). Regarding the research as a whole: A later analysis indicated that the 90 to 150 validation repertoires were generated on the platform also employed for the roughly 720 repertoires of the first cohort. To predict cytomegalovirus infection status, the study brought together high-throughput TCR immunosequencing, statistical association of individual TCRs with disease status, and machine learning. The aim of the study was to test whether cataloging public T cell receptors could identify signatures of past pathogen exposure. Besides the first cohort of 666 subjects, a separate validation cohort made up of roughly 120 different subjects was used.

Preparation of the library involved the immunoSEQ multiplex PCR assay. In the original analysis: A statistical classification framework was developed to diagnose cytomegalovirus status using the catalog of TCR beta chain sequences. TCRdb limited this immuneACCESS table to in-frame rearrangements with V and J called. A share of clones is missing; checked studies link under half to unresolved V genes, and the rest is unexplained. Clone size and V and J calls were adopted from that table, with D and trimming inferred from the DNA. This sample gives roughly 190,000 clones in total; about 84% of them show up just once. The ten largest clones represent over 1.1% of the sample. Results and caveats for the whole study, not just this receptor: The classifier was reported to diagnose cytomegalovirus status with high specificity and sensitivity in both the original and validation cohorts. A later analysis had no HLA typing for the validation cohort, so co-occurrence there was scored across all 130 or so repertoires. Most TCR sequences were seen in very few donors, while some public TCRs were found in many individuals. In a later analysis, TCRs clustered in the first cohort were found to also tend to co-occur in the 130 or so validation repertoires, with 85% to 95% of cluster scores above 0. In the study, 150 to 200 TCR beta chains were listed as associated with cytomegalovirus. It was suggested by the authors that the approach could potentially be generalized to other disease states and immunological phenotypes. In vitro tests confirmed that a few of the cytomegalovirus-associated TCR beta chains recognize cytomegalovirus antigens.

Sequenced: PBMCs. The TCR was taken from a woman under 30 in good health and CMV-seronegative. The chain couples TRBV5-4 to TRBJ1-1; TRBD1 fits 7 bases in the junction. The CDR3 region has the sequence CASSFDQTGWNTEAFF. The bases are TGTGCCAGCAGCTTCGACCAGACAGGGTGGAACACTGAAGCTTTCTTT.